The 4 T cell receptor beta chains in this list originate from one sample, sequenced in a study of T-cell reconstitution after alpha-beta-depleted transplantation in children (dated by TCRdb to about 2016). The library was produced with PCR. TCRdb names Illumina HiSeq 2500 as the instrument used. TCR library preparation used molecular barcoding, with unique molecular identifiers applied to normalize quantification of the TCRbeta repertoire. Using fastp trimming at Q25 and MiXCR clonotype assembly, TCRdb reanalyzed the public sequencing data and kept in-frame beta chains. Rows are unified per CDR3 protein, each entry keeping the most common DNA and genes. The sample has about a million distinct CDR3 sequences on record, under 30% of them singletons. The ten most abundant clones make up 25% to 35% of the sample. Sample treatment or condition, as interpreted from the label and publication: allogeneic hematopoietic cell transplantation with graft depleted of TCRalphabeta T cells and CD19 B cells.

Sequenced material: PBMCs, mostly from graft donor cells, taken 360 days after TCRalphabeta/CD19-depleted stem cell transplant. The receptors stem from a boy younger than two who had a stem cell transplant for SCID, so the T cells may come from the graft donor.

This clonotype was counted between two and nine times. The V and J genes are TRBV6-5 and TRBJ2-1; no firm D call. Looked up from germline, CDR1 is MNHEY and CDR2 is SVGAGI. Trimming removed 0 bases at V and 7 bases at J, with 7 bases between. This CDR3 has 13 amino acids. In DNA form, the CDR3 reads TGTGCCAGCAGTTACTCGAAAGTGAATGAGCAGTTCTTC. As protein: CASSYSKVNEQFF.

This rearrangement joins TRBV6-2 or TRBV6-3 to TRBJ2-4; TRBD1 agrees at 10 bases. J lost 0 bases, V lost 6 bases, and 11 bases had no gene match. From germline, CDR1 is MNHEY and CDR2 SVGEGT. CDR3 length: 18 amino acids. CDR3 nucleotide sequence: TGTGCCAGCAGCCTCGGACAGGGGGAAAACATAGCCAAAAACATTCAGTACTTC. It translates to CASSLGQGENIAKNIQYF.

This clonotype was picked up a small number of times. The rearrangement links TRBV27 to TRBJ2-1; D gene ambiguous. The CDR3 is 14 residues long. Trimming took off 4 bases at V and 5 bases at J, with 12 bases between the two ends. Germline lookup yields CDR1 MNHEY and CDR2 SMNVEV (reference sequence). CDR3 residues: CASSSDFINNEQFF. The CDR3 bases are TGTGCCAGCAGTTCTGATTTTATTAACAATGAGCAGTTCTTC.

The chain links TRBV9 to TRBJ1-1; D possibly corresponds to TRBD1 (5 bases). The CDR3 contains 15 residues. Germline loops: CDR1 SGDLS, CDR2 YYNGEE. The V end lost 4 bases, the J end lost 10 bases, and 23 bases lay between the germline ends. CDR3 protein: CASSPQARDGAGAFF. The CDR3 DNA follows: TGTGCCAGCAGCCCCCAAGCCAGGGATGGGGCTGGAGCTTTCTTT.